This section outlines one T cell receptor beta chain sequence together with its context. Its antigen is unknown. The same CDR3 also results from other DNA sequences found in this sample. This sample is part of a study of shared clonotypes between healthy human individuals. Turning to the study itself: Every donor yielded three CD4 naive, three CD4 memory, two CD8 naive and one CD8 memory plate. General study results and limits: Larger richness was generally estimated for naive than memory subsets. Sampling was confined to blood; repertoires within tissues likely differ.

TCRdb's copy holds only in-frame clones and misses some; the assay was immunoSEQ multiplex PCR. The data show millions of clones, about 92% seen once. Naive CD8 cells, CD45RO-negative and positively selected for CCR7, excluded terminally differentiated effector memory CD45RA+ cells. Germline-derived CDR1 and CDR2 are LNHDA and SQIVND (reference sequence). The CDR3 covers 15 residues. J lost 4 bases, V lost 5 bases, and 4 bases had no gene match. Sequenced material: naive CD8+ T cells from PBMCs. The chain has TRBV19 and TRBJ2-1; TRBD2 agrees at 11 bases. The TCR was taken from a young man in good health. Some clones in this sample may be carry-over from other donors' samples. CDR3 sequence (DNA): TGTGCCAGTAGTCTAGCGGGAGGACCTTACAATGAGCAGTTCTTC. Translated, it gives CASSLAGGPYNEQFF.